This T cell receptor beta chain was sequenced for a study of T cells in Graves' hyperthyroidism and ophthalmopathy. CDR1 is SGHVS and CDR2 is FQNEAQ in the germline V gene. V was clipped by 1 base and J by 7 bases, with 17 bases between them. The CDR3 length is 16 residues. For Graves' hyperthyroidism to be stable, ophthalmopathy could not progress within 18 months. Patients between 18 and 65 years old had hyperthyroidism, newly diagnosed and lasting under 2 months. This clonotype was counted ten times or more. The antigen remains undetermined. Study-wide results and limits: Most thyroid clonotypes that were expanded above 0.001 also turned up in blood. Separating ophthalmopathy from stable hyperthyroidism was achieved by a 13 V-J model.

Researchers amplified the TCR beta CDR3 regions from RNA transcripts. The HTBI primer set drove a first-round RT-PCR of the TCR CDR3. TCRdb reanalysed the multiplex PCR reads using MiXCR and keeps one entry per CDR3 protein. The repertoire holds 650,000 to 750,000 distinct CDR3 sequences, with about 14% as singletons. The TCR comes from a young woman with Graves' hyperthyroidism. The chain has TRBV7-8 and TRBJ2-1, with D perhaps TRBD2 (6 bases). The sample taken for sequencing was blood. In DNA form, the CDR3 reads TGTGCCAGCAGCTTAGATCAAACGGGAGTAGGTAATGAGCAGTTCTTC. As protein: CASSLDQTGVGNEQFF.